A selection of T cell receptor beta chains follows, all from one sample in a study of cytomegalovirus exposure and HLA in healthy donors. The data were produced by immunoSEQ multiplex PCR, yet TCRdb's version contains in-frame clones alone and is incomplete. There are 130,000 to 150,000 clones in the sample; about 87% occur only once, and roughly 4.3% lies in the top ten. Sequencing was done on a sample of PBMCs. These receptors were collected from a man aged 18 to 30 in good health and CMV-seropositive. CDR3s include the opening cysteine and the closing phenylalanine or tryptophan. Each record gives: J gene, D gene, clone size, V gene, CDR3 protein, CDR3 DNA. A D gene is named only where the DNA matches it firmly. Clone size is given for some rows only: seen once, a few or many times, or a class if the clone is expanded.

>TRBJ1-2|TRBD1|few|TRBV5-4
CASSSTGVDYGYTF
TGTGCCAGCAGCTCCACAGGGGTGGACTATGGCTACACCTTC
>TRBJ1-5|TRBD1|once|TRBV6-1
CASSLQGGDQPQHF
TGTGCCAGCAGTCTACAGGGGGGCGATCAGCCCCAGCATTTT
>TRBJ1-2|-|-|TRBV29-1
CSVVSGNYGYTF
TGCAGCGTTGTATCAGGGAACTATGGCTACACCTTC
>TRBJ1-4|-|many|TRBV11-2
CASSPRGTNEKLFF
TGTGCCAGCAGCCCAAGAGGGACTAATGAAAAACTGTTTTTT
>TRBJ2-2|TRBD1|once|TRBV19
CASSPGHVTGTYTGELFF
TGTGCCAGTAGTCCAGGCCACGTGACAGGGACCTACACCGGGGAGCTGTTTTTT
>TRBJ1-3|TRBD1|-|TRBV9
CASSVTGGNSGNTIYF
TGTGCCAGCAGCGTGACAGGGGGTAACTCTGGAAACACCATATATTTT
>TRBJ1-6|-|-|TRBV7-3
CASSLTGTSDSPLHF
TGTGCCAGCAGCTTAACCGGGACTTCGGATTCACCCCTCCACTTT
>TRBJ2-7|-|-|TRBV27
CASSLRQGNYEQYF
TGTGCCAGCAGTTTAAGGCAGGGGAATTACGAGCAGTACTTC
>TRBJ1-1|TRBD1|-|TRBV6-1
CASSAFPGQGKNTEAFF
TGTGCCAGCAGTGCCTTCCCGGGACAGGGGAAAAACACTGAAGCTTTCTTT
>TRBJ2-2|-|-|TRBV11-1
CASSLQGANTGELFF
TGTGCCAGCAGCTTACAGGGCGCAAACACCGGGGAGCTGTTTTTT
>TRBJ1-1|-|once|TRBV5-1
CASSPINRYTEAFF
TGCGCCAGCAGCCCTATCAACAGGTACACTGAAGCTTTCTTT
>TRBJ1-1|-|-|TRBV4-1
CASSQAEGMNTEAFF
TGCGCCAGCAGCCAAGCTGAGGGAATGAACACTGAAGCTTTCTTT
>TRBJ1-1|TRBD1|-|TRBV6-1
CASSVQGGNTEAFF
TGTGCCAGCAGTGTACAGGGGGGAAACACTGAAGCTTTCTTT
>TRBJ1-1|-|-|TRBV2
CASSDPPAPNTEAFF
TGTGCCAGCAGTGATCCCCCAGCGCCGAACACTGAAGCTTTCTTT
>TRBJ1-3|-|-|TRBV5-1
CASSSTRNTGRGNTIYF
TGCGCCAGCAGCTCCACTCGGAATACAGGGCGCGGAAACACCATATATTTT
>TRBJ2-7|-|-|TRBV6-5
CASSNSDTTYEQYF
TGTGCCAGCAGCAATTCGGACACCACCTACGAGCAGTACTTC
>TRBJ2-3|TRBD1|-|TRBV10-1
CASSESMSGTGQDTQYF
TGCGCCAGCAGTGAGTCGATGAGTGGGACAGGGCAAGATACGCAGTATTTT
>TRBJ2-7|-|-|TRBV5-1
CASSSVTLNRYEQYF
TGCGCCAGCAGTTCCGTGACATTGAACCGCTACGAGCAGTACTTC
>TRBJ2-5|TRBD2|-|TRBV11-2
CASSLEAGTSRETQYF
TGTGCCAGCAGCTTAGAAGCTGGGACTAGCAGGGAGACCCAGTACTTC
>TRBJ2-1|-|-|TRBV7-7
CASSLAGATEQFF
TGTGCTAGCAGCTTAGCTGGAGCCACTGAGCAGTTCTTC
>TRBJ2-1|-|-|TRBV18
CASSRASNEQFF
TGTGCCAGCTCCAGGGCCTCGAATGAGCAGTTCTTC
>TRBJ2-7|-|-|TRBV5-1
CASSSPYEQYF
TGCGCCAGCAGCTCTCCCTACGAGCAGTACTTC
>TRBJ2-5|TRBD1|-|TRBV6-5
CASSRPGGGETQYF
TGTGCCAGCAGTCGTCCAGGGGGCGGAGAGACCCAGTACTTC
>TRBJ1-2|-|-|TRBV30
CAWSVPGRNGYTF
TGTGCCTGGAGTGTACCAGGGCGAAACGGCTACACCTTC
>TRBJ2-5|TRBD1|-|TRBV7-9
CASSPGTGRETQYF
TGTGCCAGCAGCCCTGGGACAGGGAGAGAGACCCAGTACTTC
>TRBJ1-1|TRBD1|-|TRBV10-2
CASRPGTANTEAFF
TGCGCCAGCAGACCCGGGACAGCGAACACTGAAGCTTTCTTT
>TRBJ1-2|-|-|TRBV6-4
CASSDRGGFYGYTF
TGTGCCAGCAGTGACAGGGGAGGCTTCTATGGCTACACCTTC
>TRBJ1-3|-|-|TRBV9
CASSVQTAGNTIYF
TGTGCCAGCAGCGTCCAGACTGCTGGAAACACCATATATTTT
>TRBJ1-1|TRBD1|-|TRBV10-3
CAISDLNRGLNTEAFF
TGTGCCATCAGTGACCTTAACAGGGGTTTGAACACTGAAGCTTTCTTT
>TRBJ2-3|TRBD2|-|TRBV15
CATSRSVAGKADTQYF
TGTGCCACCAGCAGATCGGTAGCGGGAAAAGCAGATACGCAGTATTTT
>TRBJ2-7|TRBD1|few|TRBV2
CASTTGGFREQYF
TGTGCCAGCACCACAGGGGGCTTTAGGGAGCAGTACTTC